This T cell receptor (beta chain) was found in a study of blood T cell repertoires in COVID-19. The overall study: In each case, the material was cDNA or gDNA derived from T cells, B-cell-depleted T cells, or PBMCs.

Original methodology: How many nucleated cells were present was estimated from reference gene primer amplification. Profiled with immunoSEQ multiplex PCR; TCRdb holds only in-frame clones, not every one. V and J calls and clone size are given by that table; D and trimming were obtained from the DNA. The data show approximately 400,000 clones, around 89% seen once. CDR3 length equals 14 residues. Germline trimming cut 3 bases from V and 6 bases from J; bases unmatched to any gene: 5. The germline gives CDR1 SGHRS, CDR2 YFSETQ. The source is a man aged 35-49 years with acute or convalescent COVID-19. Sequenced: peripheral blood. The chain links TRBV5-1 to TRBJ1-1; 10 nucleotides line up with TRBD1. The CDR3 nucleotides read TGCGCCAGCAGCTCCGGGACAGGGGTCGCTGAAGCTTTCTTT. Translating it yields CASSSGTGVAEAFF.